The 8 T cell receptor beta chains presented below share a single source sample, sequenced in a study of shared T cell receptors in the human thymus. This table comes from immunoSEQ multiplex PCR, and its TCRdb copy is limited to in-frame clones, with some not included. The table lists hundreds of thousands of clones, around 87% of them singletons. This sample was also put to use in a study of human thymus T cells.

The sample comprised thymocytes. These receptors came from a boy under two years old with a congenital heart defect.

Here the CDR3 reads CASSAGQGPNEQFF. CDR3 in DNA: TGTGCCAGCAGCGCTGGACAGGGCCCTAATGAGCAGTTCTTC. V is TRBV9 and J is TRBJ2-1, with TRBD1 matching 8 bases. The CDR3 is made up of 14 amino acids. Losses at the gene ends were 3 bases for V and 7 bases for J; bases not matched to a gene: 6. Per germline, CDR1 SGDLS and CDR2 YYNGEE.

The genes are TRBV18 and TRBJ2-1, with a tentative D call TRBD1 (5 bases). CDR1 and CDR2 from the germline V gene are KGHSH and LQKENI. With 3 bases removed from V and 3 bases from J, the gap between germline ends came to 9 bases. This CDR3 comprises 14 residues. The CDR3 DNA is TGTGCCAGCTCACCTAGGGGCGACTACAATGAGCAGTTCTTC. It translates to CASSPRGDYNEQFF.

CDR3 nucleotide sequence: TGCGCCAGCAGCTTGAGCGGGCTCTCCTACGAGCAGTACTTC. Its translation is CASSLSGLSYEQYF. This rearrangement joins TRBV5-1 to TRBJ2-7; perhaps TRBD2 as D (6 bases). This CDR3 is 14 amino acids long. The V end was cut by 1 base, the J end by 0 bases, with 8 bases between. Looked up from germline, CDR1 is SGHRS and CDR2 is YFSETQ. Variable domain in full (rest from reference TRBV5-1 and TRBJ2-7): KAGVTQTPRYLIKTRGQQVTLSCSPISGHRSVSWYQQTPGQGLQFLFEYFSETQRNKGNFPGRFSGRQFSNSRSEMNVSTLELGDSALYLCASSLSGLSYEQYFGPGTRLTVT.

The chain combines TRBV19 with TRBJ1-5, with D maybe TRBD1 (6 bases). V was clipped by 6 bases and J by 4 bases, with 16 bases between them. From germline, CDR1 is LNHDA and CDR2 SQIVND (reference sequence). CDR3 length: 15 residues. The CDR3 loop reads CASRGVDRRNQPQHF. The CDR3 bases are TGTGCCAGTAGGGGGGTCGACAGGCGAAATCAGCCCCAGCATTTT.

This clone was found a few times. This rearrangement joins TRBV7-9 to TRBJ2-7; possible D gene TRBD2, 6 bases. This CDR3 region has 14 residues. Germline loops: CDR1 SEHNR, CDR2 FQNEAQ (reference sequence). The V and J ends lost 7 bases and 4 bases respectively, with 17 bases between them. The CDR3 here is CASTRSMGGYEQYF. The CDR3, as DNA: TGTGCCAGCACTCGCTCCATGGGGGGTTACGAGCAGTACTTC.

The CDR3 spells CASSYAGQTKRGYTF. The CDR3 DNA is TGTGCCAGCAGTTACGCGGGACAGACCAAACGGGGCTACACCTTC. The gene calls are TRBV6-5 and TRBJ1-2, with 7 bases identical to TRBD1. V lost 2 bases and J lost 8; bases outside the gene matches: 11. The germline CDR1 and CDR2 sequences are MNHEY and SVGAGI. This CDR3 has 15 amino acids.

The V and J genes are TRBV27 and TRBJ2-7; no clear D. V lost 4 bases and J lost 2, with 12 bases in between. CDR3 length: 14 amino acids. CDR1 and CDR2 (germline): MNHEY, SMNVEV (reference sequence). The CDR3 reads CASSYSSTTYEQYF. For the CDR3, the DNA is TGTGCCAGCAGTTACAGTTCTACGACCTACGAGCAGTACTTC.

The chain's CDR3 is CASSSPAWTSPTDTQYF. Written as DNA, the CDR3 is TGCGCCAGCAGCTCCCCCGCCTGGACTAGCCCCACAGATACGCAGTATTTT. The gene calls are TRBV5-1 and TRBJ2-3; TRBD2 matches at 8 bases. CDR3 length: 17 residues. Trimming cost V 3 bases and J 2 bases; bases outside gene matches: 11. Germline V gene data show CDR1 as SGHRS and CDR2 as YFSETQ. Variable domain in full (rest from reference TRBV5-1 and TRBJ2-3): KAGVTQTPRYLIKTRGQQVTLSCSPISGHRSVSWYQQTPGQGLQFLFEYFSETQRNKGNFPGRFSGRQFSNSRSEMNVSTLELGDSALYLCASSSPAWTSPTDTQYFGPGTRLTVL.